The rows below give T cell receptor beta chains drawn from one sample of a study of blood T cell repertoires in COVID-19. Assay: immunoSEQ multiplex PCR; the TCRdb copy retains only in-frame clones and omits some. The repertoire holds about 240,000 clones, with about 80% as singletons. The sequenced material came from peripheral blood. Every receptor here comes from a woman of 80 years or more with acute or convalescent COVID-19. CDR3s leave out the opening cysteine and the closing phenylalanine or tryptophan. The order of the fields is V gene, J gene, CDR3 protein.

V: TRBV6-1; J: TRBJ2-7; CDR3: ASSAPSLDEQY
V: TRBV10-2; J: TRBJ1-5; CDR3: ASRGDSSNQPQH
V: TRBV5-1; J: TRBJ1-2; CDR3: ASSFDRVVGYT
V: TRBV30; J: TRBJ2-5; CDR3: AWSVKRGGPETQY
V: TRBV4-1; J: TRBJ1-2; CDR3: ASSQDRGLAFYGYT
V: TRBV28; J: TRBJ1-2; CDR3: ASSLSVAYGYT
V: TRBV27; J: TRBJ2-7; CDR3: ASSLQGSYEQY
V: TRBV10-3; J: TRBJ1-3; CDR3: AISESGGKWGSGNTIY
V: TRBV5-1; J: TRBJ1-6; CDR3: ASSLAQGNGEPLH
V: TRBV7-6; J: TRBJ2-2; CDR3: ASSSPAGGNTGELF
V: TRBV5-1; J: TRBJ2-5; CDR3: ASSLVGKTKETQY
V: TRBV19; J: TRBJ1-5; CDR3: ASSIGSDRVNQPQH
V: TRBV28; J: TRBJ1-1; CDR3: ASSPRTGTYTEAF
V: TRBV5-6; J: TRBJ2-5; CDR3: ASSLGLGDWPETQY
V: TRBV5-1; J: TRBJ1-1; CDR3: ASSPGQGRSTEAF
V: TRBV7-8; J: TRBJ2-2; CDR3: ASSLGRGASGELF
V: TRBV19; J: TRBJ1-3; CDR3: ASSTTGNTIY
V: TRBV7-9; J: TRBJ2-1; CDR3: ASSLNQGEAEQF
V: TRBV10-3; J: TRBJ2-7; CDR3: AISESELLSYEQY
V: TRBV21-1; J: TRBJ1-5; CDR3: ASGPRRQKNQPQH
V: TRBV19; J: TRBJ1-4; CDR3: ASIKRAGGPEKLF
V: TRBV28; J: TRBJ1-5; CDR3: ASSTGHSNQPQH
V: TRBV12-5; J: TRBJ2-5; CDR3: ASGLGSVKQETQY
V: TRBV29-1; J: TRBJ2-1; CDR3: SAGEGALLNEQF
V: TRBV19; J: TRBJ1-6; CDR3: ASSISAQGANSPLH
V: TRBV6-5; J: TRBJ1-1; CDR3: ASSYSEGQLNTEAF
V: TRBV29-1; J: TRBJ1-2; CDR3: SVGAPEANYGYT
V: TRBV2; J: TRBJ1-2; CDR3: ASSGSDPFYGYT
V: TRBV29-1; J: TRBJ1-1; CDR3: SVGRMNTEAF
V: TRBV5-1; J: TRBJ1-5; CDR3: ASSPEGQGFGNQPQH
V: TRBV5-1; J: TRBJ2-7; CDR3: ASSLLGGEQY
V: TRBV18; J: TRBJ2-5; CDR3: ASSPSTGSGETQY
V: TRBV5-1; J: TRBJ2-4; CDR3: ASSPGSGGKNIQY
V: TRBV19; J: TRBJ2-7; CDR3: ASSTAGGRIYEQY
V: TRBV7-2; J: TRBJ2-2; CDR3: ASSLGVPFGGELF
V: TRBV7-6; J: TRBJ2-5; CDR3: ASSTGWGERETQY
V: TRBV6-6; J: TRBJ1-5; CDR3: ASSFGGNQPQH
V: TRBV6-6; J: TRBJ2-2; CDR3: ASSYTGQGSGELF
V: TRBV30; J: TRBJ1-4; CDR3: ASRTSSNEKLF
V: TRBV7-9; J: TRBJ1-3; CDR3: ASSHLRGSGNTIY
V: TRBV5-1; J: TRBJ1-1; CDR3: ASSLAGGMNTEAF
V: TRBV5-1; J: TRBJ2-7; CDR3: ASSLDGVEQY
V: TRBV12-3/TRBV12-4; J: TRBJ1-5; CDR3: ASNGRPDQPQH
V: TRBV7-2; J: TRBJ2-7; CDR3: ATSLQVAYEQY
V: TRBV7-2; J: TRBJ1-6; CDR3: ASSPTGGDSPLH
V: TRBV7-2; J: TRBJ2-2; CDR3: ASSLGEAGELF
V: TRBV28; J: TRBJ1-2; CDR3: ASSTNYGYT
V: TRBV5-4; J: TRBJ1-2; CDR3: ASSLGPRDSVGYT
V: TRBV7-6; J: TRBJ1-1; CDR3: ASSGRQGLDTEAF
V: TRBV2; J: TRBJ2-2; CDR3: ASSEARSGELF
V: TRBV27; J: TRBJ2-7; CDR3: ASSLLGQPYEQY
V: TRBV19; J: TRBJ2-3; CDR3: ASSTRDRLTTDTQY
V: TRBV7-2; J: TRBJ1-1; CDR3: ASRPDRGRNTEAF
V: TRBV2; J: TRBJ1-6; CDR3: ASSETGYSPLH
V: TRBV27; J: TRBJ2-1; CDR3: ASSPTGSSYNEQF